This TCR beta chain was identified in a study of OX40 agonist ivuxolimab in advanced cancers. Whole-study context: Patients were dosed with the agonistic anti-OX40 (CD134) antibody ivuxolimab. Six ivuxolimab dose levels, 0.01 to 10 mg/kg, were given intravenously every 2 weeks.

Libraries were prepared by immunoSEQ multiplex PCR; TCRdb keeps only in-frame clonotypes and omits some of them. The table has about 62,000 clones, around 90% seen once. Findings and limits, study-wide: In CD8+ T cells, expanded clones were on average more numerous than in CD4+. CD4+ and CD8+ blood T cells expanded clonally by week 6 at 0.1 to 3.0 mg/kg.

V trimming: 3 bases; J trimming: 5 bases; junction bases outside the gene matches: 6. Germline loops: CDR1 SGHVS, CDR2 FQNEAQ. This CDR3 has 15 amino acids. Note on this clone: Its antigen is unknown.

This sequence joins TRBV7-8 and TRBJ2-5; 10 nucleotides match TRBD2. This clonotype was obtained from an adult with an advanced solid tumor such as melanoma, head and neck, liver or kidney cancer. Here the sequenced sample was CD4+ or CD8+ T cells sorted from blood, taken in a trial of the OX40 agonist ivuxolimab. Written as DNA, the CDR3 is TGTGCCAGCAGCTTGGTAGCGGGGGGTGAGGAGACCCAGTACTTC. Protein sequence: CASSLVAGGEETQYF.